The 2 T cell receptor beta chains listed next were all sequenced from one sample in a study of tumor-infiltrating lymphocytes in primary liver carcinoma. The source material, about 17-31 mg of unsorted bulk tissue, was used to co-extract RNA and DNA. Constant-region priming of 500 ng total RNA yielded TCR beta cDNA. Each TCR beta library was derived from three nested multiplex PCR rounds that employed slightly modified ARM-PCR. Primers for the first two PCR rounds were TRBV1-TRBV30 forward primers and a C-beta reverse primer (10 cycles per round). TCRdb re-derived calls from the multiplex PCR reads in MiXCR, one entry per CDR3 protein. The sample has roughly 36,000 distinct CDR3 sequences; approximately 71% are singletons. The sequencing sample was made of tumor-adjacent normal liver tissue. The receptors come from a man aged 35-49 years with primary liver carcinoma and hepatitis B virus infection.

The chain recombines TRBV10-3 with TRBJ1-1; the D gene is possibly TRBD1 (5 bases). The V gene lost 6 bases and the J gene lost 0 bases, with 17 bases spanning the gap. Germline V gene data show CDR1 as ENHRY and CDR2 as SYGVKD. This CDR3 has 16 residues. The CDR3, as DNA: TGTGCCATCAGGCGGAGGTCACGGGGGTTGAACACTGAAGCTTTCTTT. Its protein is CAIRRRSRGLNTEAFF.

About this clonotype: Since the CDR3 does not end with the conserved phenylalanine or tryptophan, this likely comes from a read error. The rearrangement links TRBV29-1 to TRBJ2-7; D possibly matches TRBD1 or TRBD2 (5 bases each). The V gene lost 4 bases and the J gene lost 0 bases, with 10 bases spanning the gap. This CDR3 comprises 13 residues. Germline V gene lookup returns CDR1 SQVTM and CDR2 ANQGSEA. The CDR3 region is CSVGSGTSYEQYL. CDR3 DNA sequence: TGCAGCGTTGGGTCAGGGACCTCCTACGAGCAGTACTTA.